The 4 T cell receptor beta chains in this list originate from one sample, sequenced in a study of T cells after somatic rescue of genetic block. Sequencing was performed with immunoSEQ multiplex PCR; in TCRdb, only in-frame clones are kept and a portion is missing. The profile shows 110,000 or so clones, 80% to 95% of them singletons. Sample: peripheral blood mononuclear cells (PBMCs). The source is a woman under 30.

CDR3 sequence reads: CAWSPGTGGVNEKLFF. The CDR3 nucleotides read TGTGCCTGGAGTCCCGGCACAGGGGGTGTTAATGAAAAACTGTTTTTT. The rearrangement joins TRBV30 to TRBJ1-4, with TRBD1 matching 8 bases. This CDR3 is built from 16 residues. The ends lost 2 bases at V and 4 bases at J; junction bases unmatched: 9. Germline V gene data show CDR1 as GTSNPN and CDR2 as SVGIG (reference sequence).

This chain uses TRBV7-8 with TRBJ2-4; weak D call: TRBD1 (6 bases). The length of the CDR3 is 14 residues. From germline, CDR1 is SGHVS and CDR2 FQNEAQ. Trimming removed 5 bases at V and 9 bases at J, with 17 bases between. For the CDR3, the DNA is TGTGCCAGCAGCCCTCAGGGGAGTCTCGGCATTCAGTACTTC. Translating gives CASSPQGSLGIQYF.

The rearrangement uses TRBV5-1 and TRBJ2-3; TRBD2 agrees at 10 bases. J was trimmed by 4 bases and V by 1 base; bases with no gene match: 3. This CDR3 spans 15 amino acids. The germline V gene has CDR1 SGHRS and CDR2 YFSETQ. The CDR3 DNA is TGCGCCAGCAGCTTGCTAGCGGGGGCCGCAGATACGCAGTATTTT. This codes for CASSLLAGAADTQYF.

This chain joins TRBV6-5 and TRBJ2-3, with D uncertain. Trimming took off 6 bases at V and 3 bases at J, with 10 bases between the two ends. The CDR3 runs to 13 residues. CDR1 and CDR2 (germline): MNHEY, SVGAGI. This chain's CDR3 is CASSPGVTDTQYF. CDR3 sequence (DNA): TGTGCCAGCAGCCCCGGAGTGACAGATACGCAGTATTTT.